Sequencing of this TCR beta chain was carried out in a study of blood T cell repertoires in COVID-19. Study details: Spain, Italy and the United States supplied samples that represented acute and convalescent COVID-19. In each case, the material was cDNA or gDNA derived from T cells, B-cell-depleted T cells, or PBMCs.

Trimming took 7 bases from V and 6 from J; bases not matched to a gene: 5. CDR1 LNHDA and CDR2 SQIVND come from the germline V gene (reference sequence). The CDR3 has 13 residues. In the authors' methods: Reference gene primers were amplified, and this amplification served to estimate nucleated cell counts. Produced via immunoSEQ multiplex PCR; TCRdb's table is partial and in-frame only. For V, J and clone size, that table is used; D and trimming come from the DNA. The data show around 100,000 clones, approximately 84% seen once. The chain recombines TRBV19 with TRBJ1-2; 10 bases fit TRBD1. Sequenced sample: peripheral blood. The clonotype originates from a human donor in a cohort sampled during active COVID-19. The CDR3 sequence: CASTGQGDDGYTF. DNA of the CDR3: TGTGCCAGTACAGGACAGGGGGATGATGGCTACACCTTC.